This T cell receptor (beta chain) was sequenced in a study of metastatic and nonmetastatic thyroid tumors. Study-wide context: Repertoire comparison spanned blood and tumor or nodule tissue of malignant and benign thyroid patients. Study findings and constraints: Relative to benign nodules, malignant thyroid tumors were reportedly characterized by significantly elevated TCR beta diversity in blood and tumor.

CDR1 and CDR2 from the germline V gene are MNHNS and SASEGT. V shed 0 bases, J shed 7 bases, and the junction held 12 bases outside the gene matches. The length of the CDR3 is 18 residues. The entire patient cohort was treatment-naive prior to thyroid surgery. Original analysis: Built for papillary thyroid cancer, a distant-metastasis classifier drew on CDR3 differences across clinicopathological groups. TCRdb re-called clones from the PCR reads using MiXCR. TCRdb's processing, not the study's, gives the V and J calls here. The data contain about 14,000 clones, approximately 20% of them singletons. On this clone itself: Its antigen is unknown.

The sample was blood. The J gene is TRBJ1-6, the V gene TRBV6-1, with 7 nucleotides matching TRBD1. This receptor was taken from a female donor with papillary thyroid cancer or a benign thyroid nodule (not recorded which). Some clones in this sample may be carry-over from other donors' samples. The CDR3 bases are TGTGCCAGCAGTGAAGCGAGGGGGCGAGGGGAATTAAATTCACCCCTCCACTTT. Translation: CASSEARGRGELNSPLHF.